The next 24 T cell receptor beta chains were all read from a single sample in a study of identical twins. From the 5' RACE reads, TCRdb called clonotypes with MiXCR, one entry per CDR3 protein. The sample lists hundreds of thousands of distinct CDR3 sequences, roughly 6% occurring once. Specimen: naive T cells sorted from blood. Receptors originate from a man in his late teens or twenties in good health.

A few counts support this clonotype. The V and J genes are TRBV7-9 and TRBJ2-1, with 12 positions matching TRBD2. V dropped 5 bases and J dropped 8; count of bases not matched to a gene: 7. The CDR3 loop spans 15 amino acids. Germline CDR1 is SEHNR and CDR2 is FQNEAQ (reference sequence). CDR3 in DNA: TGTGCCAGCAGCCAGACTAGCGGGAGAATCGATGAGCAGTTCTTC. Protein: CASSQTSGRIDEQFF. The complete variable domain, with remaining parts taken from reference TRBV7-9 and TRBJ2-1, reads DTGVSQNPRHKITKRGQNVTFRCDPISEHNRLYWYRQTLGQGPEFLTYFQNEAQLEKSRLLSDRFSAERPKGSFSTLEIQRTEQGDSAMYLCASSQTSGRIDEQFFGPGTRLTVL.

This clonotype was seen ten or more times. The chain has TRBV9 and TRBJ2-1; D is unresolved. The V gene lost 3 bases and the J gene lost 8 bases, with 6 bases spanning the gap. This CDR3 has 11 residues. Germline CDR1 is SGDLS and CDR2 is YYNGEE. Here the CDR3 reads CASSATDEQFF. The CDR3 nucleotides are TGTGCCAGCAGCGCGACGGATGAGCAGTTCTTC.

This clonotype was counted between two and nine times. The V call is TRBV24-1, the J call TRBJ2-5; 10 nucleotides agree with TRBD2. Germline assignment: CDR1 KGHDR and CDR2 SFDVKD. The ends lost 1 base at V and 1 base at J; junction bases unmatched: 8. The CDR3 is 18 residues long. CDR3 amino acids: CATSDFGLAGEIQETQYF. Written as DNA, the CDR3 is TGTGCCACCAGTGATTTTGGCCTAGCGGGAGAGATCCAAGAGACCCAGTACTTC.

This chain joins TRBV20-1 and TRBJ2-3, with D perhaps being TRBD1 or TRBD2 (5 bases each). From germline, CDR1 is DFQATT and CDR2 SNEGSKA (reference sequence). CDR3 length equals 14 residues. Trimming removed 0 bases at V and 4 bases at J, with 11 bases between. The CDR3 DNA sequence: TGCAGTGCTAGAGAGGGGCTAGCCCCAGATACGCAGTATTTT. This sequence encodes CSAREGLAPDTQYF.

Notes on this clonotype: A clone one base away is much larger, so this may be a read error. This chain connects TRBV5-1 to TRBJ2-1, with TRBD1 matching over 7 bases. The length of the CDR3 is 14 residues. Germline V gene sequence: CDR1 SGHRS, CDR2 YFSETQ. The CDR3 reads CATSPPTGDNEQFF. The CDR3 DNA reads as TGCGCCACCAGCCCCCCCACAGGGGACAATGAGCAGTTCTTC.

This clonotype showed up many times. The chain joins TRBV15 to TRBJ2-1; D is perhaps TRBD2 (7 bases). The germline V gene encodes CDR1 LNHNV and CDR2 YYDKDF (reference sequence). The V end lost 2 bases, the J end lost 7 bases, and 24 bases lay between the germline ends. The CDR3 totals 18 residues. The CDR3 DNA reads TGTGCCACCAGCAGAATACAGGGCGGGAGATCTCGGGGGAATGAGCAGTTCTTC. Amino acid sequence: CATSRIQGGRSRGNEQFF.

This clonotype has just a few counts. One junction end does not reproduce the germline sequence, and a read error may be involved. The chain has TRBV28 and TRBJ2-1, with a possible D match to TRBD2 (6 bases). CDR1 is MDHEN, CDR2 SYDVKM, per germline. The CDR3 covers 12 residues. The chain's CDR3 is CASSLPGTGALF. CDR3 coding DNA: TGTGCCAGCAGTTTGCCCGGGACTGGAGCCCTCTTC.

This clonotype has a count of ten or more. The chain combines TRBV28 with TRBJ2-5, with D perhaps TRBD1 (6 bases). Germline V gene sequence: CDR1 MDHEN, CDR2 SYDVKM. This CDR3 contains 13 residues. Trimming removed 5 bases at V and 3 bases at J, with 10 bases between. The CDR3 sequence is CASSGAGEETQYF. The CDR3 DNA sequence: TGTGCCAGCAGTGGGGCAGGGGAAGAGACCCAGTACTTC.

The chain recombines TRBV20-1 with TRBJ1-5; 7 bases align to TRBD1. From germline, CDR1 is DFQATT and CDR2 SNEGSKA (reference sequence). With 6 bases clipped from V and 6 bases from J, the junction kept 8 bases outside the gene matches. The CDR3 is 13 residues long. Here the CDR3 reads CSAGQVLGQPQHF. The DNA for the CDR3 is TGCAGTGCAGGACAGGTGCTTGGTCAGCCCCAGCATTTT.

Only a few counts were recorded for this clonotype. V and J are TRBV3-1 and TRBJ2-1, with D possibly matching TRBD2 (5 bases). Trimming removed 3 bases at V and 5 bases at J, with 20 bases between. In germline, CDR1 is LGHDT, CDR2 YNNKEL (reference sequence). The CDR3 loop spans 17 amino acids. In DNA form, the CDR3 reads TGTGCCAGCAGCCACCTCCCGCGGGCGAGCGGTGACAATGAGCAGTTCTTC. This encodes CASSHLPRASGDNEQFF.

This clonotype was detected ten times or more. The rearrangement uses TRBV24-1 and TRBJ2-2, with 7 bases aligning to TRBD1. The CDR3 runs 15 residues. Germline V CDR1 and CDR2: KGHDR, SFDVKD. V trimming: 4 bases; J trimming: 2 bases; junction bases outside the gene matches: 3. CDR3 DNA: TGTGCCACCAGTGAAGGGACAGTTAACACCGGGGAGCTGTTTTTT. Amino acid sequence: CATSEGTVNTGELFF.

The sample holds many counts of this clonotype. The CDR3 here is CASGLLGGVYNEQFF. The CDR3 nucleotides are TGTGCTAGTGGTTTACTAGGCGGGGTCTACAATGAGCAGTTCTTC. V usage is TRBV12-5 and J usage is TRBJ2-1; a weak D match, TRBD2 (6 bases). Germline V gene sequence: CDR1 LGHNT, CDR2 FRNRAP. CDR3 size: 15 residues. The germline V and J ends were trimmed by 3 bases and 3 bases, with 12 bases remaining between them.

The table lists this clonotype with a few counts. The V gene is TRBV6-1, the J gene TRBJ1-5; 7 bases line up with TRBD1. CDR1 is MNHNS and CDR2 is SASEGT in the germline V gene. The CDR3 length is 15 residues. J gave up 2 bases and V 6 bases, and 7 bases lay outside the gene matches. The CDR3 spells CASRSGGPGNQPQHF. CDR3 coding DNA: TGTGCCAGCAGATCAGGGGGGCCTGGCAATCAGCCCCAGCATTTT.

This chain connects TRBV30 to TRBJ2-2, with 8 bases that match TRBD1. V lost 5 bases, J lost 5 bases, and 7 bases stayed unmatched. The CDR3 has 14 amino acids. Germline V CDR1 and CDR2: GTSNPN, SVGIG (reference sequence). The CDR3 region is CAWAGGSSTGELFF. For the CDR3, the DNA is TGTGCCTGGGCAGGGGGCTCGAGTACCGGGGAGCTGTTTTTT.

This clonotype was recorded at least ten times. The chain recombines TRBV6-1 with TRBJ2-1; D is unclear. The CDR3 has 14 amino acids. V was trimmed by 6 bases and J by 2 bases, leaving 11 bases between them. From germline, CDR1 is MNHNS and CDR2 SASEGT. DNA for the CDR3: TGTGCCAGCAGCCTTCATCCCACCTACAATGAGCAGTTCTTC. It specifies CASSLHPTYNEQFF.

This clonotype was observed many times. V and J are TRBV12-3 or TRBV12-4 and TRBJ2-2; 8 bases map to TRBD2. This CDR3 region has 18 residues. V lost 6 bases, J lost 5 bases, and 17 bases stayed unmatched. The DNA for the CDR3 is TGTGCCAGCAGCCAGGGTTGGGCGGGAGGCCTGAGGACCGGGGAGCTGTTTTTT. Translation gives CASSQGWAGGLRTGELFF.

This sequence joins TRBV9 and TRBJ2-1; D might be TRBD1 or TRBD2, each matching 5 bases. The CDR3 runs 18 residues. Trimming left V 0 bases short and J 6 bases short, with 22 bases between. CDR1 and CDR2 from the germline V gene are SGDLS and YYNGEE. CDR3 region: CASSVELRGPGGPNEQFF. As DNA, the CDR3 is TGTGCCAGCAGCGTAGAGTTAAGGGGACCTGGTGGGCCCAATGAGCAGTTCTTC.

This clonotype was counted only a few times. The V gene is TRBV7-6, the J gene TRBJ2-3; D not certain. The CDR3 consists of 12 residues. CDR1 SGHVS and CDR2 FNYEAQ come from the germline V gene. V was cut by 5 bases and J by 2 bases, with 5 bases left in between. Here the CDR3 reads CASSITTDTQYF. The CDR3 coding sequence is TGTGCCAGCAGCATCACCACAGATACGCAGTATTTT. Full variable domain (missing parts from reference TRBV7-6 and TRBJ2-3): GAGVSQSPRYKVTKRGQDVALRCDPISGHVSLYWYRQALGQGPEFLTYFNYEAQQDKSGLPNDRFSAERPEGSISTLTIQRTEQRDSAMYRCASSITTDTQYFGPGTRLTVL.

This clonotype was found a few times. The V gene is TRBV6-2 or TRBV6-3, the J gene TRBJ2-6; either TRBD1 or TRBD2 may supply D (6 bases each). The CDR3 is 19 residues long. The germline gives CDR1 MNHEY, CDR2 SVGEGT. Deletions cut 6 bases from V and 0 bases from J, with 21 bases between. CDR3: CASRLPQGTGSSGANVLTF. DNA of the CDR3: TGTGCCAGCAGACTACCTCAGGGGACTGGAAGCTCTGGGGCCAACGTCCTGACTTTC.

This clonotype was seen a few times. J is TRBJ2-1 and V is TRBV7-2; weak D call: TRBD1 (5 bases). There are 14 residues in the CDR3. V lost 5 bases, J lost 3 bases, and 11 bases lay in between. Germline V lookup: CDR1 SGHTA, CDR2 FQGNSA. CDR3: CASSPGPDYNEQFF. Written as DNA, the CDR3 is TGTGCCAGCAGCCCAGGGCCAGACTACAATGAGCAGTTCTTC.

The CDR3, as DNA: TGTGCCAGCAGTCCTCACAGGGGCGGGGGCAATCAGCCCCAGCATTTT. Amino acids: CASSPHRGGGNQPQHF. This chain joins TRBV28 and TRBJ1-5; 7 bases align to TRBD1. Trimming removed 5 bases from V and 2 bases from J; junction bases left unmatched: 9. Per germline, CDR1 MDHEN and CDR2 SYDVKM. The CDR3 has 16 residues. Full variable domain (missing parts from reference TRBV28 and TRBJ1-5): DVKVTQSSRYLVKRTGEKVFLECVQDMDHENMFWYRQDPGLGLRLIYFSYDVKMKEKGDIPEGYSVSREKKERFSLILESASTNQTSMYLCASSPHRGGGNQPQHFGDGTRLSIL.

This clonotype has ten or more counts. The genes are TRBV20-1 and TRBJ2-3, with D unresolved. The CDR3 runs to 12 residues. Trimming left V 3 bases short and J 6 bases short, with 10 bases between. Germline-derived CDR1 and CDR2 are DFQATT and SNEGSKA (reference sequence). This chain's CDR3 is CSASGWLDTQYF. The CDR3 region has the DNA TGCAGTGCTAGTGGGTGGTTGGATACGCAGTATTTT.

This clonotype was seen ten or more times. J is TRBJ1-1 and V is TRBV5-6; D is ambiguous. This CDR3 spans 12 amino acids. From germline, CDR1 is SGHDT and CDR2 YYEEEE. V was shortened by 0 bases and J by 12 bases, with 12 bases between the two germline ends. CDR3 DNA: TGTGCCAGCAGCTTGGCCGTGGGTGCGACTTTCTTT. It is translated as CASSLAVGATFF.

This chain connects TRBV4-3 to TRBJ2-7; TRBD2 matches 11 bases. Germline-derived CDR1 and CDR2 are LGHNA and YSLEER. The J segment lost 7 bases and the V segment lost 2 bases, leaving 10 bases of the junction unmatched. The CDR3 is made up of 16 amino acids. The CDR3 spells CASSQYTSGSNREQYF. CDR3 sequence (DNA): TGCGCCAGCAGCCAATACACTAGCGGGAGTAACCGGGAGCAGTACTTC.